The clone carrying this T cell receptor (beta chain) was recorded many times. The antigen is undetermined. The TCR beta CDR3 regions underwent amplification using RNA transcripts as the source. The HTBI primer set drove a first-round RT-PCR of the TCR CDR3. TCRdb called the multiplex PCR reads again in MiXCR, with one record for every CDR3 protein. In the table there are about 520,000 distinct CDR3 sequences, 20% of which are singletons. The data stem from a study of T cells in Graves' hyperthyroidism and ophthalmopathy. CDR1 and CDR2 (germline): LNHDA, SQIVND (reference sequence). The CDR3 contains 14 residues. V was clipped by 1 base and J by 0 bases, with 4 bases between them. Overall study results and limits: Blood held most thyroid clonotypes expanded above 0.001 frequency. Stable hyperthyroidism was separated from ophthalmopathy by a model based on 13 V-J features.

This sequence joins TRBV19 and TRBJ1-5; D unresolved. The TCR comes from a man aged 18-30 years with Graves' hyperthyroidism. The sequenced material came from blood. CDR3 protein: CASSIVPSNQPQHF. Here the CDR3 DNA reads TGTGCCAGTAGTATAGTGCCTAGCAATCAGCCCCAGCATTTT.